This record concerns one T cell receptor (beta chain) sequence. The data originate from a study of blood T cell repertoires in COVID-19. The repertoire was sequenced with immunoSEQ multiplex PCR; TCRdb's copy has only in-frame clones and lacks some. The table shows 150,000 to 200,000 clones, with 85% to 90% occurring only once. The CDR3 totals 18 residues. Per germline, CDR1 SGHTA and CDR2 FQGTGA. V dropped 2 bases and J dropped 4; count of bases not matched to a gene: 11. The chain uses TRBV7-3 and TRBJ2-5; 12 bases map to TRBD2. The sequenced material came from peripheral blood. The source is a man aged 45-60 years who had recovered from COVID-19. CDR3 in amino acids: CASSLLASGGAAGETQYF. In nucleotides, the CDR3 is TGTGCCAGCAGCTTATTGGCTAGCGGGGGGGCCGCGGGAGAGACCCAGTACTTC.